Below are 16 T cell receptor beta chains sequenced from a single sample in a study of T cell repertoires in cytomegalovirus infection. For these receptors, no antigen is known. TCRdb redid the calling of the reads with MiXCR, one entry per CDR3 protein. The table records approximately 910,000 distinct CDR3 sequences, 30% to 40% of them present only once. The source was cultured CD8+ T cells from PBMCs, collected from culture after CMV antigen stimulation. The receptors derive from a human donor in good health (CMV status not recorded). Some clones in this sample may be carry-over from other donors' samples.

This clonotype was counted only a few times. This may come from a read error, since a much larger clone is one base off. J is TRBJ1-1 and V is TRBV5-4, with 8 bases lining up with TRBD1. CDR1 is SGHNT, CDR2 YYREEE, per germline (reference sequence). This CDR3 comprises 14 residues. The ends lost 2 bases at V and 5 bases at J; junction bases unmatched: 5. The CDR3 DNA reads as TGTGCCAGCAGCTTCGCACAGGGGGGGACTGAAGCTTTCTTT. Amino acid sequence: CASSFAQGGTEAFF.

The rearrangement links TRBV5-1 to TRBJ2-1; possibly TRBD1 or TRBD2 for D (5 bases each). The CDR3 has 16 amino acids. CDR1 and CDR2 from the germline V gene are SGHRS and YFSETQ. V dropped 0 bases and J dropped 0 bases, with 10 bases sitting between them. In DNA form, the CDR3 reads TGCGCCAGCAGCTTGGTGGGGACGGCCTCCTACAATGAGCAGTTCTTC. It is translated as CASSLVGTASYNEQFF.

The CDR3 DNA is TGCAGTGCTTTTCGAAGCCTCTATAATTCACCCCTCCACTTT. This codes for CSAFRSLYNSPLHF. This rearrangement joins TRBV20-1 to TRBJ1-6; no clear D gene. V lost 5 bases to trimming and J lost 3 bases, with 11 bases between them. The CDR3 sequence is 14 residues long. CDR1 and CDR2 (germline): DFQATT, SNEGSKA (reference sequence).

The table lists this clonotype with a count of one. A much larger clone differs from this one at a single base, so this may be a read error. The gene calls are TRBV7-8 and TRBJ1-1; D gene ambiguous. The CDR3 is 13 amino acids. Germline V lookup: CDR1 SGHVS, CDR2 FQNEAQ. CDR3 residues: CVSSKRWDTEAFF. The CDR3 DNA is TGTGTCAGCAGCAAGAGATGGGACACTGAAGCTTTCTTT.

A remark on this clonotype: One end of the junction varies from germline; a read error may be responsible. The genes are TRBV7-6 and TRBJ2-7; TRBD1 or TRBD2 may be the D gene (6 bases each). There are 12 residues in the CDR3. CDR1 is SGHVS, CDR2 FNYEAQ, per germline. The CDR3 reads CVSSLGGGEQYF. The CDR3 bases are TGTGTCAGCAGCTTAGGAGGGGGCGAGCAGTACTTC.

This clonotype was recorded a few times. The gene calls are TRBV19 and TRBJ2-6; D may be TRBD2 (6 bases). Germline V gives CDR1 LNHDA, CDR2 SQIVND (reference sequence). The CDR3 sequence is 17 residues long. V dropped 1 base and J dropped 0 bases, with 10 bases sitting between them. The CDR3 region is CASSIGYGGSGANVLTF. The CDR3 DNA reads as TGTGCCAGTAGTATAGGGTACGGGGGCTCTGGGGCCAACGTCCTGACTTTC.

The V and J genes are TRBV5-1 and TRBJ2-7, with 7 bases identical to TRBD2. There are 16 residues in the CDR3. Germline V lookup: CDR1 SGHRS, CDR2 YFSETQ. The V segment lost 3 bases and the J segment 4 bases; nucleotides outside the gene matches: 13. The CDR3 nucleotides are TGCGCCAGCAGCTCACCCTCGGGGGGTGCTTGGTACGAGCAGTACTTC. As protein: CASSSPSGGAWYEQYF.

This clonotype has a handful of counts. The V and J genes are TRBV12-3 or TRBV12-4 and TRBJ1-1; D unresolved. The V and J ends lost 11 bases and 11 bases respectively, with 18 bases between them. The CDR3 totals 11 residues. The CDR3 region is CAELSGPSAFF. CDR3 sequence (DNA): TGTGCCGAACTGAGTGGGCCAAGTGCTTTCTTT.

This clonotype was seen at least ten times. The CDR3 sequence is CASTLGGPGTEAFF. CDR3 DNA sequence: TGTGCCAGCACCTTAGGGGGGCCTGGCACTGAAGCTTTCTTT. V gene TRBV12-3 or TRBV12-4 combines with J gene TRBJ1-1; the D gene is possibly TRBD1 (6 bases). Trimming shortened V by 7 bases and J by 4 bases, and 16 bases separated the two germline ends. The length of the CDR3 is 14 residues.

This clonotype has just a few counts. The chain has TRBV6-2 or TRBV6-3 and TRBJ1-1; 11 nucleotides line up with TRBD1. The CDR3 totals 19 residues. Germline loops: CDR1 MNHEY, CDR2 SVGEGT. V lost 0 bases to trimming and J lost 9 bases; unmatched junction nucleotides: 18. The CDR3 nucleotides are TGTGCCAGCAGTTACTCGCTGGACAGGGGGCGTGATGCGGACCTGCAAGCTTTCTTT. Residues: CASSYSLDRGRDADLQAFF.

The chain has TRBV7-9 and TRBJ2-1, with 7 bases that match TRBD1. The V and J ends lost 6 bases and 5 bases, in that order; junction bases with no gene match: 7. The germline V gene encodes CDR1 SEHNR and CDR2 FQNEAQ (reference sequence). The CDR3 extends over 14 amino acids. The CDR3 DNA follows: TGTGCCAGCAGGGGACAGATACGGGACAATGAGCAGTTCTTC. Protein product: CASRGQIRDNEQFF.

This clonotype was found a few times. The chain links TRBV7-9 to TRBJ1-6; D is undetermined. V dropped 3 bases and J dropped 4 bases, with 13 bases sitting between them. Germline CDR1 SEHNR, CDR2 FQNEAQ (reference sequence). CDR3 length: 16 amino acids. The CDR3 sequence is CASSFGQNLYNSPLHF. As DNA, the CDR3 is TGTGCCAGCAGCTTTGGGCAGAATCTTTATAATTCACCCCTCCACTTT.

This chain connects TRBV4-1 to TRBJ2-5; D is uncertain. Trimming took off 0 bases at V and 5 bases at J, with 10 bases between the two ends. There are 14 residues in the CDR3. Germline CDR1 reads MGHRA; CDR2 reads YSYEKL. The CDR3 loop is CASSQEYVAETQYF. The CDR3 DNA sequence: TGCGCCAGCAGCCAAGAATACGTGGCGGAGACCCAGTACTTC.

This chain connects TRBV27 to TRBJ1-2; D unclear. V gave up 3 bases and J gave up 1 base, with 12 bases separating them. The CDR3 is made up of 15 amino acids. From germline, CDR1 is MNHEY and CDR2 SMNVEV (reference sequence). CDR3 amino acids: CASSFMVRGNYGYTF. For the CDR3, the DNA is TGTGCCAGCAGTTTTATGGTCCGGGGTAACTATGGCTACACCTTC.

V and J are TRBV11-1 and TRBJ1-1; weak D call: TRBD1 (5 bases). Trimming removed 8 bases at V and 0 bases at J, with 10 bases between. Germline V gene sequence: CDR1 SGHAT, CDR2 FQDESV (reference sequence). CDR3 size: 13 residues. CDR3: CASEGVMNTEAFF. CDR3 bases: TGTGCCAGCGAAGGGGTCATGAACACTGAAGCTTTCTTT.

This chain uses TRBV4-1 with TRBJ2-1; a possible D gene is TRBD2 (5 bases). This CDR3 is built from 13 residues. Germline V lookup: CDR1 MGHRA, CDR2 YSYEKL. Deletions cut 3 bases from V and 8 bases from J, with 11 bases between. Here the CDR3 reads CASSQAGYDEQFF. The CDR3 DNA is TGCGCCAGCAGCCAGGCGGGTTATGATGAGCAGTTCTTC.